A single sample gave rise to the 21 T cell receptor beta chains below, sequenced in a study of PD-L1 blockade in urothelial cancer. Clones were sequenced by immunoSEQ multiplex PCR, and TCRdb holds only the in-frame ones, with some missing. The top ten clones hold about 2.9% of a sample with over 100,000 clones, roughly 84% of them seen once. The time point here: pretreatment peripheral blood. Sequences were derived from PBMCs, sampled around atezolizumab (anti-PD-L1) treatment. The receptors derive from a man in his fifties with urothelial cancer.

V gene TRBV2 combines with J gene TRBJ2-7; 7 nucleotides match TRBD1. This CDR3 spans 13 amino acids. Trimming removed 6 bases from V and 3 bases from J; junction bases left unmatched: 5. Germline V CDR1 and CDR2: SNHLY, FYNNEI. The CDR3 DNA reads as TGTGCCAGCAGGGTCGGGACAGACTACGAGCAGTACTTC. It specifies CASRVGTDYEQYF.

The V gene is TRBV11-3, the J gene TRBJ2-5; D is undetermined. V dropped 2 bases and J dropped 3 bases, with 7 bases sitting between them. The germline V gene has CDR1 SGHNT and CDR2 YENEEA. The CDR3 extends over 13 amino acids. The DNA for the CDR3 is TGTGCCAGCAGCTTATTGAGTGAAGAGACCCAGTACTTC. This codes for CASSLLSEETQYF.

This clone appeared once. The V gene is TRBV18, the J gene TRBJ1-3; 7 bases line up with TRBD1. V lost 3 bases and J lost 0; bases outside the gene matches: 2. This CDR3 is 15 amino acids long. Germline CDR1 reads KGHSH; CDR2 reads LQKENI. The CDR3 bases are TGTGCCAGCTCACCCCGGGACAGCTCTGGAAACACCATATATTTT. Protein product: CASSPRDSSGNTIYF.

This rearrangement joins TRBV9 to TRBJ1-4, with a tentative D call TRBD1 (5 bases). The CDR3 has 13 residues. Germline V CDR1 and CDR2: SGDLS, YYNGEE. The V and J ends lost 2 bases and 8 bases respectively, with 10 bases between them. The CDR3 DNA is TGTGCCAGCAGCGTCGGGGAGGGGGAAAAACTGTTTTTT. Amino acid sequence: CASSVGEGEKLFF.

The chain is built from TRBV28 and TRBJ1-4, with 7 bases fitting TRBD1. With 5 bases clipped from V and 0 bases from J, the junction kept 3 bases outside the gene matches. Per germline, CDR1 MDHEN and CDR2 SYDVKM. The CDR3 is 15 amino acids. The chain's CDR3 is CASSPTGATNEKLFF. The CDR3 nucleotides are TGTGCCAGCAGTCCTACAGGGGCAACTAATGAAAAACTGTTTTTT.

The chain employs TRBV27 and TRBJ1-6, with D possibly being TRBD1 (5 bases). This CDR3 is built from 16 residues. In germline, CDR1 is MNHEY, CDR2 SMNVEV (reference sequence). V was cut by 3 bases and J by 8 bases, with 17 bases left in between. The CDR3 reads CASSFLPDSSHSPLHF. For the CDR3, the DNA is TGTGCCAGCAGTTTCTTACCCGACAGTTCCCATTCACCCCTCCACTTT.

The chain recombines TRBV5-8 with TRBJ2-5, with unresolved D. V was trimmed by 0 bases and J by 1 base, leaving 4 bases between them. The germline gives CDR1 SGHTS, CDR2 YDEGEE. The CDR3 spans 13 residues. This CDR3 is CASSLGSQETQYF. CDR3 bases: TGTGCCAGCAGCTTGGGCAGCCAAGAGACCCAGTACTTC.

The V gene is TRBV19, the J gene TRBJ2-7; 8 positions match TRBD2. With 5 bases clipped from V and 4 bases from J, the junction kept 7 bases outside the gene matches. Germline V lookup: CDR1 LNHDA, CDR2 SQIVND (reference sequence). This CDR3 is 14 amino acids long. CDR3 DNA: TGTGCCAGTAGTTTCCAGCGGGAGAGGTACGAGCAGTACTTC. Amino acid sequence: CASSFQRERYEQYF.

V is TRBV19 and J is TRBJ2-1; TRBD1 matches at 7 bases. Germline trimming cut 3 bases from V and 3 bases from J; bases unmatched to any gene: 8. The CDR3 consists of 16 residues. Per the germline V gene, CDR1 is LNHDA and CDR2 is SQIVND (reference sequence). This CDR3 is CASSIPGQRNYNEQFF. The CDR3, as DNA: TGTGCCAGTAGTATCCCGGGACAGAGAAACTACAATGAGCAGTTCTTC. The full variable domain, with the rest looked up from reference TRBV19 and TRBJ2-1, is DGGITQSPKYLFRKEGQNVTLSCEQNLNHDAMYWYRQDPGQGLRLIYYSQIVNDFQKGDIAEGYSVSREKKESFPLTVTSAQKNPTAFYLCASSIPGQRNYNEQFFGPGTRLTVL.

The rearrangement joins TRBV6-4 to TRBJ1-3; 7 bases are a match to TRBD1. The length of the CDR3 is 14 residues. Looked up from germline, CDR1 is MRHNA and CDR2 is SNTAGT. J was trimmed by 4 bases and V by 5 bases; bases with no gene match: 5. The CDR3 protein is CASSIQGRGNTIYF. Written as DNA, the CDR3 is TGTGCCAGCAGTATACAGGGGAGAGGAAACACCATATATTTT.

This chain joins TRBV27 and TRBJ1-2, with no clear D. Trimming stripped 3 bases from V and 1 base from J, with 6 bases between. There are 13 residues in the CDR3. In germline, CDR1 is MNHEY, CDR2 SMNVEV (reference sequence). The CDR3 DNA reads TGTGCCAGCAGTTTCGGTTATAACTATGGCTACACCTTC. Protein: CASSFGYNYGYTF.

Comment on this clone: At one of its ends the junction is not consistent with the germline gene, which may arise from a read error. For the CDR3, the DNA is TGTGCCACCAACAGAGATCTGTACTCCTACGAGCAGTACTTC. It codes for CATNRDLYSYEQYF. The chain uses TRBV15 and TRBJ2-7; D gene ambiguous. The CDR3 is made up of 14 amino acids. Germline-derived CDR1 and CDR2 are LNHNV and YYDKDF (reference sequence). The whole variable domain, filled in from reference TRBV15 and TRBJ2-7, reads DAMVIQNPRYQVTQFGKPVTLSCSQTLNHNVMYWYQQKSSQAPKLLFHYYDKDFNNEADTPDNFQSRRPNTSFCFLDIRSPGLGDTAMYLCATNRDLYSYEQYFGPGTRLTVT.

Of note for this clone: The junction does not match germline at one end; this may be a read error. The chain combines TRBV7-7 with TRBJ1-5; 11 nucleotides agree with TRBD1. Germline V gene data show CDR1 as SSHAT and CDR2 as FNYEAQ (reference sequence). CDR3 length: 15 amino acids. The CDR3 region is CASSLVDRGRQPQHF. The DNA of the CDR3 is TGTGCTAGCAGCTTAGTGGACAGGGGGCGACAGCCCCAGCATTTT.

The V and J genes are TRBV27 and TRBJ1-1, with D possibly matching TRBD1 (5 bases). Germline CDR1 is MNHEY and CDR2 is SMNVEV (reference sequence). The CDR3 consists of 11 residues. V gave up 8 bases and J gave up 5 bases, with 9 bases separating them. CDR3 in DNA: TGTGCCAGCTTGGGGGGGACTGAAGCTTTCTTT. Protein sequence: CASLGGTEAFF.

V is TRBV19 and J is TRBJ1-2; no clear D. The CDR3 loop spans 14 amino acids. The germline V and J ends were trimmed by 3 bases and 0 bases, with 8 bases remaining between them. The germline V gene encodes CDR1 LNHDA and CDR2 SQIVND (reference sequence). In DNA, the CDR3 is TGTGCCAGTAGTATGAGCACCTCTAACTATGGCTACACCTTC. Encoded protein: CASSMSTSNYGYTF. The whole variable domain, filled in from reference TRBV19 and TRBJ1-2, reads DGGITQSPKYLFRKEGQNVTLSCEQNLNHDAMYWYRQDPGQGLRLIYYSQIVNDFQKGDIAEGYSVSREKKESFPLTVTSAQKNPTAFYLCASSMSTSNYGYTFGSGTRLTVV.

The CDR3 spells CASTLGYTEAFF. DNA for the CDR3: TGTGCCAGCACTCTGGGCTACACTGAAGCTTTCTTT. The J gene is TRBJ1-1, the V gene TRBV6-1; D uncertain. V was pared by 7 bases and J by 3 bases, with 9 bases between. Germline CDR1 MNHNS, CDR2 SASEGT. The CDR3 runs 12 residues.

A remark on this clone: Other DNA sequences of this sample code for an identical CDR3. The chain links TRBV18 to TRBJ2-1, with D hard to call. The CDR3 consists of 13 residues. From germline, CDR1 is KGHSH and CDR2 LQKENI. V was shortened by 3 bases and J by 1 base, with 4 bases between the two germline ends. CDR3 sequence: CASSPASYNEQFF. The CDR3 DNA reads TGTGCCAGCTCACCGGCTTCCTACAATGAGCAGTTCTTC.

The chain employs TRBV18 and TRBJ2-6, with no clear D. Germline CDR1 KGHSH, CDR2 LQKENI. Trimming removed 0 bases at V and 2 bases at J, with 5 bases between. This CDR3 region has 15 residues. As DNA, the CDR3 is TGTGCCAGCTCACCACCCCGGGCTGGGGCCAACGTCCTGACTTTC. It is translated as CASSPPRAGANVLTF.

The J gene is TRBJ1-1, the V gene TRBV5-1; 7 nucleotides match TRBD1. This CDR3 has 14 amino acids. Germline CDR1 reads SGHRS; CDR2 reads YFSETQ. V trimming: 2 bases; J trimming: 4 bases; junction bases outside the gene matches: 5. The CDR3 loop is CASSFSGGVTEAFF. In nucleotides, the CDR3 is TGCGCCAGCAGCTTCTCAGGGGGAGTCACTGAAGCTTTCTTT.

This chain links TRBV7-2 with TRBJ1-3; D is uncertain. The V end was cut by 1 base, the J end by 4 bases, with 14 bases between. The germline CDR1 and CDR2 sequences are SGHTA and FQGNSA. The length of the CDR3 is 16 residues. The CDR3 here is CASSLDAGSRGNTIYF. The CDR3 DNA sequence: TGTGCCAGCAGCTTAGACGCGGGTAGCAGGGGAAACACCATATATTTT.

The V gene is TRBV10-3, the J gene TRBJ1-1; 9 nucleotides match TRBD1. The V gene end was trimmed by 5 bases and the J gene end by 8 bases; junction bases not matched to a gene: 12. Per the germline V gene, CDR1 is ENHRY and CDR2 is SYGVKD. The CDR3 length is 15 residues. The CDR3 sequence is CAISLNPQGASEAFF. The CDR3 DNA is TGTGCCATCAGTCTTAACCCACAGGGGGCATCCGAAGCTTTCTTT.